The 16 T cell receptor beta chains reported below all come from one sample, sequenced in a study of blood T cell repertoires in COVID-19. Profiled with immunoSEQ multiplex PCR; TCRdb holds only in-frame clones, not every one. The sample yields 400,000 to 500,000 clones, nearly 90% seen once. Sample: PBMCs or T cells enriched from blood (not recorded which). These receptors were obtained from a woman aged 18-29 years who had been exposed to COVID-19.

The chain employs TRBV5-6 and TRBJ1-1, with 10 bases lining up with TRBD1. The CDR3 length is 14 residues. The ends lost 4 bases at V and 4 bases at J; junction bases unmatched: 4. Germline V gene sequence: CDR1 SGHDT, CDR2 YYEEEE. The CDR3 reads CASSPWTGGTEAFF. DNA for the CDR3: TGTGCCAGCAGCCCTTGGACAGGGGGCACTGAAGCTTTCTTT. Full variable domain (remainder filled in from reference TRBV5-6 and TRBJ1-1): DAGVTQSPTHLIKTRGQQVTLRCSPKSGHDTVSWYQQALGQGPQFIFQYYEEEERQRGNFPDRFSGHQFPNYSSELNVNALLLGDSALYLCASSPWTGGTEAFFGQGTRLTVV.

The chain uses TRBV7-2 and TRBJ1-5; 7 bases align to TRBD1. The CDR3 runs 15 residues. Germline values: CDR1 SGHTA, CDR2 FQGNSA. With 1 base clipped from V and 3 bases from J, the junction kept 3 bases outside the gene matches. The CDR3 DNA reads TGTGCCAGCAGCTTAGGGGGACAGTACAATCAGCCCCAGCATTTT. Translating gives CASSLGGQYNQPQHF. Complete variable domain (other parts from reference TRBV7-2 and TRBJ1-5): GAGVSQSPSNKVTEKGKDVELRCDPISGHTALYWYRQSLGQGLEFLIYFQGNSAPDKSGLPSDRFSAERTGGSVSTLTIQRTQQEDSAVYLCASSLGGQYNQPQHFGDGTRLSIL.

This chain joins TRBV19 and TRBJ2-7, with D possibly TRBD1 on 7 matching bases. CDR3 size: 13 residues. CDR1 is LNHDA, CDR2 SQIVND, per germline (reference sequence). V gave up 5 bases and J gave up 4 bases, with 12 bases separating them. The CDR3 DNA reads TGTGCCAGTAGTTCGACAGGGAGGTACGAGCAGTACTTC. Translating it yields CASSSTGRYEQYF.

This clone was seen only once. V gene TRBV6-5 combines with J gene TRBJ2-1; 7 bases map to TRBD1. The CDR3 covers 15 residues. Germline CDR1 is MNHEY and CDR2 is SVGAGI. V shed 2 bases, J shed 9 bases, and the junction held 10 bases outside the gene matches. The chain's CDR3 is CASSYGRQGIGEQFF. The CDR3 DNA reads as TGTGCCAGCAGTTACGGTAGACAGGGTATAGGTGAGCAGTTCTTC.

This clone was detected only once. This chain connects TRBV5-6 to TRBJ1-3; possibly TRBD1 for D (6 bases). Looked up from germline, CDR1 is SGHDT and CDR2 is YYEEEE. V lost 0 bases and J lost 0, with 16 bases in between. CDR3 length equals 18 residues. CDR3 sequence reads: CASSLEGQGRISGNTIYF. DNA of the CDR3: TGTGCCAGCAGCTTGGAGGGGCAGGGGAGAATCTCTGGAAACACCATATATTTT.

The rearrangement joins TRBV18 to TRBJ2-7; TRBD1 agrees at 7 bases. Losses at the gene ends were 3 bases for V and 2 bases for J; bases not matched to a gene: 7. The CDR3 spans 15 residues. From germline, CDR1 is KGHSH and CDR2 LQKENI. CDR3 nucleotide sequence: TGTGCCAGCTCACCCGCGGCAGGGGGAGCCTACGAGCAGTACTTC. Its protein is CASSPAAGGAYEQYF.

The genes are TRBV5-1 and TRBJ2-5; tentative D call: TRBD1 (5 bases). The CDR3 spans 16 residues. CDR1 is SGHRS, CDR2 YFSETQ, per germline. Between the trimmed V and J ends, which lost 4 bases and 4 bases, there was a span of 20 bases. CDR3 DNA: TGCGCCAGCAGCCCCCGTCAGGGTTTGGTATTAGAGACCCAGTACTTC. Protein sequence: CASSPRQGLVLETQYF.

The chain uses TRBV7-2 and TRBJ2-3, with TRBD2 matching over 16 bases. Trimming at V came to 6 bases and at J to 0 bases, leaving 6 bases not matched to a gene. Germline CDR1 SGHTA, CDR2 FQGNSA. CDR3 size: 18 residues. The CDR3 region is CASRTGTSGGASTDTQYF. The CDR3 DNA sequence: TGTGCCAGCAGAACCGGGACTAGCGGGGGGGCCAGCACAGATACGCAGTATTTT.

This chain uses TRBV28 with TRBJ2-1; the match to TRBD2 covers 7 bases. The CDR3 length is 20 residues. Germline assignment: CDR1 MDHEN and CDR2 SYDVKM. V trimming: 6 bases; J trimming: 6 bases; junction bases outside the gene matches: 26. The CDR3 DNA reads TGTGCCAGCAGCCACATCCCCATCCTAAGCGGGACTCAGAAAACCAATGAGCAGTTCTTC. Its protein product is CASSHIPILSGTQKTNEQFF.

This clone was seen just once. This chain joins TRBV6-5 and TRBJ1-1; TRBD1 matches at 8 bases. CDR1 is MNHEY, CDR2 SVGAGI, per germline. Trimming at V came to 7 bases and at J to 4 bases, leaving 5 bases not matched to a gene. CDR3 size: 13 residues. The CDR3 bases are TGTGCCAGCACAGGGGGCACAGGCACTGAAGCTTTCTTT. This translates into CASTGGTGTEAFF.

The chain recombines TRBV5-6 with TRBJ1-1; no clear D. The germline V gene encodes CDR1 SGHDT and CDR2 YYEEEE. This CDR3 is 13 amino acids long. V lost 0 bases and J 0 bases, leaving 3 bases between the germline ends. The CDR3 DNA reads as TGTGCCAGCAGCTTGGACATGAACACTGAAGCTTTCTTT. This gives the protein CASSLDMNTEAFF.

The chain is built from TRBV3-1 (or the pseudogene TRBV3-2) and TRBJ2-5; 11 bases align to TRBD2. The CDR3 contains 16 residues. Trimming cost V 3 bases and J 3 bases; bases outside gene matches: 6. The V gene's germline CDR1 is LGHDT and CDR2 YNNKEL (reference sequence). The CDR3 loop is CASSQRTSGRKETQYF. The CDR3 DNA reads as TGTGCCAGCAGCCAGCGGACTAGCGGGCGAAAAGAGACCCAGTACTTC.

This clone was recorded only once. V is TRBV27 and J is TRBJ1-5; the D is unclear. The germline CDR1 and CDR2 sequences are MNHEY and SMNVEV (reference sequence). CDR3 length equals 16 residues. V lost 6 bases and J 0 bases, leaving 15 bases between the germline ends. This chain's CDR3 is CASRLSAVISNQPQHF. CDR3 DNA sequence: TGTGCCAGCAGACTCTCGGCGGTGATTAGCAATCAGCCCCAGCATTTT.

The chain couples TRBV9 to TRBJ2-3, with 7 bases fitting TRBD2. There are 15 residues in the CDR3. In germline, CDR1 is SGDLS, CDR2 YYNGEE. V trimming: 4 bases; J trimming: 2 bases; junction bases outside the gene matches: 7. The CDR3 is CASSPKAGVTDTQYF. CDR3 bases: TGTGCCAGCAGCCCCAAGGCGGGAGTCACAGATACGCAGTATTTT.

This chain links TRBV6-2 or TRBV6-3 with TRBJ1-2; unclear D gene. Germline values: CDR1 MNHEY, CDR2 SVGEGT. The CDR3 has 14 amino acids. V shed 4 bases and J shed 2 bases, with 11 bases lying between them. DNA for the CDR3: TGTGCCAGCAGTTTCGGGGTTGTCAACTATGGCTACACCTTC. Protein: CASSFGVVNYGYTF.

J is TRBJ2-2 and V is TRBV5-1; 9 nucleotides align to TRBD2. The CDR3 consists of 16 residues. The V gene end was trimmed by 0 bases and the J gene end by 3 bases; junction bases not matched to a gene: 3. CDR1 SGHRS and CDR2 YFSETQ come from the germline V gene. The CDR3 protein is CASSLVAGGHTGELFF. Written as DNA, the CDR3 is TGCGCCAGCAGCTTGGTCGCGGGAGGGCACACCGGGGAGCTGTTTTTT.